This TCR beta chain was recorded in a study of T cells in Graves' hyperthyroidism and ophthalmopathy. Study-level points and caveats: It was a median around 6 months before onset that the model predicted ophthalmopathy.

From RNA transcripts, TCR beta CDR3 regions were amplified. A first-round RT-PCR of the TCR CDR3 used the HTBI primer set. In TCRdb, the multiplex PCR reads were re-called with MiXCR into one record per CDR3 protein. The sample records about 400,000 distinct CDR3 sequences, 15% being singletons. Stable Graves' hyperthyroidism denoted no ophthalmopathy progression over 18 months. Used for diagnoses were clinical symptoms, serum thyroxine and TRAb, thyroid ultrasound and orbital computed tomography. PBMCs were derived from about 10 ml fresh peripheral blood. This clonotype was seen ten or more times. Antigen: not known. The ends were cut back, 3 bases at V and 1 base at J, with 10 bases in the middle. The CDR3 spans 14 residues. Germline V CDR1 and CDR2: MNHEY, SMNVEV (reference sequence).

Sequences were obtained from blood. This rearrangement joins TRBV27 to TRBJ2-7; tentative D call: TRBD1 (6 bases). The clonotype was recovered from a woman aged 25 to 39 with Graves' hyperthyroidism. In nucleotides, the CDR3 is TGTGCCAGCAGTTTCCAGGGGTCGTCCTACGAGCAGTACTTC. Protein sequence: CASSFQGSSYEQYF.